The 14 T cell receptor beta chains in this list originate from one sample, sequenced in a study of blood T cell repertoires in COVID-19. TCRdb's copy holds only in-frame clones and misses some; the assay was immunoSEQ multiplex PCR. The top ten hold around 3% of the sample, which has tens of thousands of clones, 81% seen once. Sequenced: peripheral blood. The receptors come from an older man with COVID-19, enrolled during active disease.

This clone has just one count. The chain combines TRBV19 with TRBJ2-1, with D unresolved. With 5 bases removed from V and 0 bases from J, the gap between germline ends came to 5 bases. The CDR3 runs 13 residues. Germline V CDR1 and CDR2: LNHDA, SQIVND (reference sequence). CDR3 bases: TGTGCCAGTAGTCGAGTCTCCTACAATGAGCAGTTCTTC. It encodes CASSRVSYNEQFF.

This sequence joins TRBV10-3 and TRBJ1-4, with D possibly matching TRBD1 (5 bases). The CDR3 totals 13 residues. V gave up 6 bases and J gave up 4 bases, with 9 bases separating them. Germline CDR1 is ENHRY and CDR2 is SYGVKD. The CDR3 here is CAIRGQSNEKLFF. The DNA of the CDR3 is TGTGCCATCAGGGGGCAGAGTAATGAAAAACTGTTTTTT.

Judged by abundance, this clone is medium-sized. The germline gene is not matched at one end of the junction; a read error may be the cause. CDR3 coding DNA: TGTGCTAGCAGCGCAACCGGGACTACCAATGAGCAGTTCTTC. Translating it yields CASSATGTTNEQFF. V usage is TRBV7-7 and J usage is TRBJ2-1; 7 bases agree with TRBD2. CDR3 length: 14 amino acids. Germline assignment: CDR1 SSHAT and CDR2 FNYEAQ (reference sequence).

DNA for the CDR3: TGTGCCAGCAGCTTTCCGACGACAGGGCGTTACAATGAGCAGTTCTTC. Translation: CASSFPTTGRYNEQFF. This sequence joins TRBV11-1 and TRBJ2-1, with 7 bases identical to TRBD1. The CDR3 covers 16 residues. Germline V lookup: CDR1 SGHAT, CDR2 FQDESV (reference sequence). V gave up 3 bases and J gave up 4 bases; unmatched junction bases: 9.

CDR3: CASSPRREGSYGYTF. The CDR3 nucleotides are TGTGCCAGCAGCCCCCGGCGTGAGGGTTCCTATGGCTACACCTTC. The V and J genes are TRBV27 and TRBJ1-2; D is unresolved. This CDR3 region has 15 residues. Germline V gives CDR1 MNHEY, CDR2 SMNVEV (reference sequence). V was cut by 6 bases and J by 4 bases, with 18 bases left in between.

This chain links TRBV5-4 with TRBJ1-1; D unclear. Germline V CDR1 and CDR2: SGHNT, YYREEE (reference sequence). The CDR3 totals 15 residues. With 1 base removed from V and 2 bases from J, the gap between germline ends came to 12 bases. The CDR3 nucleotides are TGTGCCAGCAGCTTGTTAGGAGGGAGTAACACTGAAGCTTTCTTT. The encoded protein is CASSLLGGSNTEAFF.

This clone was counted only a few times. The chain carries TRBV6-9 and TRBJ1-5; 11 bases fit TRBD1. With V trimmed by 6 bases and J by 2 bases, 15 bases remained unmatched. CDR3 length: 19 amino acids. Germline V CDR1 and CDR2: MNHGY, SVAAGI. The CDR3 nucleotides are TGTGCCAGCAGACTCTGGGGACAGGGGGTCCGGCTCGGCAATCAGCCCCAGCATTTT. Translation gives CASRLWGQGVRLGNQPQHF.

The chain is built from TRBV6-5 and TRBJ2-5, with a tentative D call TRBD2 (6 bases). The CDR3 length is 15 residues. Trimming took 5 bases from V and 1 from J, leaving 14 bases between them. The germline CDR1 and CDR2 sequences are MNHEY and SVGAGI. CDR3 protein: CASSPRGGPQETQYF. The CDR3 DNA is TGTGCCAGCAGTCCCCGGGGAGGACCCCAAGAGACCCAGTACTTC.

The CDR3 bases are TGTGCCAGCAGCCTTTCAGGGAGGGGTAATGAAAAACTGTTTTTT. Amino acid sequence: CASSLSGRGNEKLFF. J is TRBJ1-4 and V is TRBV7-9, with a tentative D call TRBD1 (5 bases). Per germline, CDR1 SEHNR and CDR2 FQNEAQ (reference sequence). Between the trimmed V and J ends, which lost 5 bases and 4 bases, there was a span of 14 bases. The CDR3 covers 15 residues.

This chain's CDR3 is CASSRTGPLNTEAFF. The CDR3 DNA reads TGTGCCAGCAGTCGGACAGGACCCTTGAACACTGAAGCTTTCTTT. J is TRBJ1-1 and V is TRBV7-2; 7 bases align to TRBD1. V dropped 6 bases and J dropped 0; count of bases not matched to a gene: 7. The CDR3 runs to 15 residues. Germline V lookup: CDR1 SGHTA, CDR2 FQGNSA.

The CDR3 DNA sequence: TGCGCCAGCAGCTTGAGTTCTAATATGGACACCATATATTTT. It specifies CASSLSSNMDTIYF. This chain connects TRBV5-1 to TRBJ1-3; D uncertain. The CDR3 is 14 residues long. Germline V lookup: CDR1 SGHRS, CDR2 YFSETQ. V was clipped by 1 base and J by 8 bases, with 13 bases between them. Looking up the rest from reference TRBV5-1 and TRBJ1-3 gives the full variable domain: KAGVTQTPRYLIKTRGQQVTLSCSPISGHRSVSWYQQTPGQGLQFLFEYFSETQRNKGNFPGRFSGRQFSNSRSEMNVSTLELGDSALYLCASSLSSNMDTIYFGEGSWLTVV.

This chain joins TRBV5-1 and TRBJ1-3, with D possibly matching TRBD1 (5 bases). The CDR3 length is 16 residues. Per the germline V gene, CDR1 is SGHRS and CDR2 is YFSETQ. V gave up 4 bases and J gave up 0 bases, with 14 bases separating them. DNA for the CDR3: TGCGCCAGCAGCGAGGCGCCAGGGAACTCTGGAAACACCATATATTTT. It translates to CASSEAPGNSGNTIYF.

The chain is built from TRBV19 and TRBJ2-2; TRBD2 is a possible D gene (6 bases). V shed 6 bases and J shed 3 bases, with 14 bases lying between them. This CDR3 region has 15 residues. CDR1 is LNHDA and CDR2 is SQIVND in the germline V gene (reference sequence). CDR3 nucleotides: TGTGCCAGTAGGGTCCGGGGACTCGACACCGGGGAGCTGTTTTTT. Its protein is CASRVRGLDTGELFF.

In this sample, this clone turned up a few times. V gene TRBV30 combines with J gene TRBJ1-1; D is ambiguous. V lost 2 bases, J lost 1 base, and 8 bases lay in between. This CDR3 is 13 amino acids long. From germline, CDR1 is GTSNPN and CDR2 SVGIG (reference sequence). The CDR3 sequence is CAWSREQNTEAFF. In DNA form, the CDR3 reads TGTGCCTGGAGTCGGGAGCAGAACACTGAAGCTTTCTTT.